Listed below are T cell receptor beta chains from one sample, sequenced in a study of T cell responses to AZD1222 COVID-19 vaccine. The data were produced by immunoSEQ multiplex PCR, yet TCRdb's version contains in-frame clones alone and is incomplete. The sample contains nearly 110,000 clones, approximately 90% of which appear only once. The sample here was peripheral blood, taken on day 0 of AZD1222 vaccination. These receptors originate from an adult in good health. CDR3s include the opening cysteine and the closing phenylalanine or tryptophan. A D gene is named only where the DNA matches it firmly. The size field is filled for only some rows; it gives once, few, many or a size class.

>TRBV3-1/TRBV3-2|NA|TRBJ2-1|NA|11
CASSLEYEQFF
TGTGCCAGCAGCCTGGAATATGAGCAGTTCTTC
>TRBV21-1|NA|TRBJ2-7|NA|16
CAGSKVDRGLSYEQYF
TGTGCCGGCAGCAAAGTGGACAGGGGGCTATCCTACGAGCAGTACTTC
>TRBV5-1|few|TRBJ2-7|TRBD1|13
CASSSGTAYEQYF
TGCGCCAGCAGCTCCGGGACAGCCTACGAGCAGTACTTC
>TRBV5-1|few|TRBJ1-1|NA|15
CASSLAGAANTEAFF
TGCGCCAGCAGCTTGGCCGGGGCAGCGAACACTGAAGCTTTCTTT
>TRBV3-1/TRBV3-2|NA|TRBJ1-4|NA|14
CASSQGATNEKLFF
TGTGCCAGCAGCCAAGGAGCAACTAATGAAAAACTGTTTTTT
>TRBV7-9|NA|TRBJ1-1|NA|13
CASSLATQAEAFF
TGTGCCAGCAGCTTAGCAACACAGGCTGAAGCTTTCTTT
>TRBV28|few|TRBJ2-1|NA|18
CASSFGGQENPFINEQFF
TGTGCCAGCAGTTTCGGCGGTCAGGAAAACCCCTTCATCAATGAGCAGTTCTTC
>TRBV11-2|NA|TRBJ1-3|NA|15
CASSLNRAVGNTIYF
TGTGCCAGCAGCTTGAACAGGGCCGTTGGAAACACCATATATTTT
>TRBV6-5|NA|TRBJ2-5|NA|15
CASSYGGIPQETQYF
TGTGCCAGCAGTTACGGAGGGATTCCCCAAGAGACCCAGTACTTC
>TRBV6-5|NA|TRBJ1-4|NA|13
CASTRSTNEKLFF
TGTGCCAGTACTAGATCAACTAATGAAAAACTGTTTTTT
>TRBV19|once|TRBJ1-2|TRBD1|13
CASSRDRRYGYTF
TGTGCCAGTAGCCGGGACAGACGCTATGGCTACACCTTC
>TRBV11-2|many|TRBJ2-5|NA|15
CASSAPPGAEETQYF
TGTGCCAGCAGCGCACCCCCAGGGGCGGAAGAGACCCAGTACTTC
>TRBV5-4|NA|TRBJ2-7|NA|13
CASSSTGAYEQYF
TGTGCCAGCAGCTCCACCGGTGCCTACGAGCAGTACTTC